This entry is about one T cell receptor beta chain. The antigen is undetermined. These data originate in a study of T cell clonotyping in hematopoietic cell transplantation. Study-level points and caveats: After transplant, recipient diversity fell while pathologically expanded clonotypes grew through day 180. Broader posttransplant TCR repertoire diversity was predicted by graft donor and pretransplant recipient Inverse Simpson Index values. Few recipient clonotypes overlapped donors; over 95% were de novo at given depth.

Recipient blood drawn about 28 days pretransplant and days 30, 100, 180 after. The assay was immunoSEQ multiplex PCR, and TCRdb's table has in-frame clones only and misses some. Of over 9,500 clones listed, 72% were seen once; the top ten hold roughly 14%. The receptor comes from a male patient aged 55-69 years who had an allogeneic stem cell transplant from an unrelated donor, so the T cells may come from the graft donor. Some clones in this sample may be carry-over from other donors' samples. The sequencing used peripheral blood mononuclear cells, collected 180 days after allogeneic stem cell transplant.

CDR3 sequence (DNA): TGTGCCAGTAGTATAGACTTGAATCAGCCCCAGCATTTT. As protein: CASSIDLNQPQHF. This chain uses TRBV19 with TRBJ1-5, with D hard to call. The germline CDR1 and CDR2 sequences are LNHDA and SQIVND (reference sequence). CDR3 length: 13 amino acids. V dropped 0 bases and J dropped 4 bases, with 4 bases sitting between them.